This entry features one TCR beta chain sequence. The data are from a study of blood T cells in healthy people across ages. With a J-beta primer mix and a sample-barcoded 5' primer, a second PCR ran about 7 to 12 cycles. TCRdb reprocessed the 5' RACE reads via MiXCR and lists one record per CDR3 protein. The top ten clones hold around 23% of a sample with fewer than 2 million distinct CDR3 sequences, roughly two fifths of them seen once. CDR3 length: 14 residues. Trimming removed 1 base at V and 4 bases at J, with 13 bases between. Germline loops: CDR1 SQVTM, CDR2 ANQGSEA. This chain links TRBV29-1 with TRBJ1-1; no clear D. This clonotype originated in a human donor in good health. Specimen: blood. The CDR3 DNA reads as TGCAGCGTTGAAGCCCTTTGGGCGTCCACTGAAGCTTTCTTT. It codes for CSVEALWASTEAFF.